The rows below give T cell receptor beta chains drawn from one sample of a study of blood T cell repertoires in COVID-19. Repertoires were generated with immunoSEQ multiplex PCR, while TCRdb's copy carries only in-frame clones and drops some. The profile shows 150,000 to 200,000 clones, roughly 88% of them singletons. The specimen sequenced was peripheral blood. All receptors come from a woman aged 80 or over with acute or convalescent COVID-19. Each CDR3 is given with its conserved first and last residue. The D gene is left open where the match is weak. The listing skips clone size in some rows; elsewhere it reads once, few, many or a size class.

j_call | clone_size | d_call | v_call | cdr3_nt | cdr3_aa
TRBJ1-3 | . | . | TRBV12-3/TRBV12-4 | TGTGCCAGCAGTTATAGAAACACCATATATTTT | CASSYRNTIYF
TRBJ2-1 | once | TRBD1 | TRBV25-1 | TGTGCCAGCAGTGAACGACAGGGGGCAAATGAGCAGTTCTTC | CASSERQGANEQFF
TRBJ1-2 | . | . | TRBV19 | TGTGCCAGTAGGACACATCTGGGGAGTCAATTTTATGGCTACACCTTC | CASRTHLGSQFYGYTF
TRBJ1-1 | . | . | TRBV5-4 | TGTGCCAGCAGCTTGGAAGGGAGCATGAACACTGAAGCTTTCTTT | CASSLEGSMNTEAFF
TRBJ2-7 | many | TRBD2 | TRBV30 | TGTGCCCGAATCCCGAGACTCTTTTTCTCGTGGGGAGGGAGGGAGCAGTACTTC | CARIPRLFFSWGGREQYF
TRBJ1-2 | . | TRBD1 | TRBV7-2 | TGTGCCAGCAGCTCCTCCGGGACAGGGAACTATGGCTACACCTTC | CASSSSGTGNYGYTF
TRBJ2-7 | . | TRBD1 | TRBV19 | TGTGCCAGTAGTATAGTGGCAGGGGGTTACGAGCAGTACTTC | CASSIVAGGYEQYF
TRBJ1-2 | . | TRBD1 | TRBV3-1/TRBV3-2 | TGTGCCAGCAGCCAAGGGGACAGGGGAGGCTACACCTTC | CASSQGDRGGYTF
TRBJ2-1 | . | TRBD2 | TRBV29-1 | TGCAGCGTTGCGGCAAGATTGACTAGCGGGGCCAATGAGCAGTTCTTC | CSVAARLTSGANEQFF
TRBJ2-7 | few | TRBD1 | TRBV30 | TGTGCCTGGAGTGTAACAGGACAGGGGGGCTACGAGCAGTACTTC | CAWSVTGQGGYEQYF
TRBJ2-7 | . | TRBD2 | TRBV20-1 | TGCAGTGCTAGTAATAGCGGGGGCAGTCCGTACTTC | CSASNSGGSPYF
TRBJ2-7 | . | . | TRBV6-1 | TGTGCCAGCAGTGCAAGGGAGGTACGGGGCGAGCAGTACTTC | CASSAREVRGEQYF
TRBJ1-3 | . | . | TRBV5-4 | TGTGCCAGCAGCACAGGACCCGAGCCTGGAAACACCATATATTTT | CASSTGPEPGNTIYF
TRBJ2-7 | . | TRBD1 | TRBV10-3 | TGTGCCATCAAGGTCGGCAGCGGACAGGGCTCCTACGAGCAGTACTTC | CAIKVGSGQGSYEQYF
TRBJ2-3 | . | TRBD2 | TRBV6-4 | TGTGCCAGCAGTGAGGGACTAGCGGTTACAGATACGCAGTATTTT | CASSEGLAVTDTQYF
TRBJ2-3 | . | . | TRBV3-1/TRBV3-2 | TGTGCCAGCAGCCACGGCGGGGTCTCAGATACGCAGTATTTT | CASSHGGVSDTQYF
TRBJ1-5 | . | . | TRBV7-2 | TGTGCCAGCAGCTTAGTTCAGGGGTACGGTCAGCCCCAGCATTTT | CASSLVQGYGQPQHF
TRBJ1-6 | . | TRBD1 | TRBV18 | TGTGCCAGCTCACTTGGGACAGGTGGACTTTATAATTCACCCCTCCACTTT | CASSLGTGGLYNSPLHF
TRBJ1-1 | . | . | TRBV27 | TGTGCCAGCAGTTTAACGGGGTCAAACACTGAAGCTTTCTTT | CASSLTGSNTEAFF
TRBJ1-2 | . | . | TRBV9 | TGTGCCAGCAGCTTCCAACAGCTTAACTATGGCTACACCTTC | CASSFQQLNYGYTF
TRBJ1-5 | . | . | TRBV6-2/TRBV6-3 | TGTGCCAGCAGTTTCGGGTCTCTGGATCAGCCCCAGCATTTT | CASSFGSLDQPQHF
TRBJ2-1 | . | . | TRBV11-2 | TGTGCCAGCAGCACCGACAGGGCGGGAGGTTACAATGAGCAGTTCTTC | CASSTDRAGGYNEQFF
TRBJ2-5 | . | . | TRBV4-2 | TGTGCCAGCAGCGAGTCACGGGAGTATGAGACCCAGTACTTC | CASSESREYETQYF
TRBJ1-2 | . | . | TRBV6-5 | TGTGCCAGCAGTTACCAGGAGGGCCCTTCAGGATATGGCTACACCTTC | CASSYQEGPSGYGYTF
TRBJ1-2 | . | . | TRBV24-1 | TGTGCCACCAGTGATTTGAACACCTATGGCTACACCTTC | CATSDLNTYGYTF
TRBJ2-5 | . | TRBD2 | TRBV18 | TGTGCCAGCTCACCATGGGCGGGAGAAGAGACCCAGTACTTC | CASSPWAGEETQYF
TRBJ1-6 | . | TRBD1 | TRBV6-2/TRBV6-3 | TGTGCCAGCAGTTACTCGGACAGGCCCCATTCACCCCTCCACTTT | CASSYSDRPHSPLHF
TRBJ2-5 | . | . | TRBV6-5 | TGTGCCAGCAGACCGCAGGGGGGTAAAGAGACCCAGTACTTC | CASRPQGGKETQYF
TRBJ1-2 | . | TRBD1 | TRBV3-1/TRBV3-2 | TGTGCCAGCAGCCAAGTGGCCGGGACAGGACTTTCCTATGGCTACACCTTC | CASSQVAGTGLSYGYTF
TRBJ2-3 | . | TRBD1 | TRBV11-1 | TGTGCCAGCAGCTTAGATTATAGGGGGCTGACAGATACGCAGTATTTT | CASSLDYRGLTDTQYF
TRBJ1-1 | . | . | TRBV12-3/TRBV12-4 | TGTGCCAGCAGTTTTCGGAGTACTGAAGCTTTCTTT | CASSFRSTEAFF
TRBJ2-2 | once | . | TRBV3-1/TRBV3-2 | TGTGCCAGCAGACCATTGACAGGCGCGAACACCGGGGAGCTGTTTTTT | CASRPLTGANTGELFF
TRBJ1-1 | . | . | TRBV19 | TGTGCCAGTATTCGGGAGGCGAACACTGAAGCTTTCTTT | CASIREANTEAFF
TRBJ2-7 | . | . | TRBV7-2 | TGTGCCAGCAGCATCCACTCCTACGAGCAGTACTTC | CASSIHSYEQYF
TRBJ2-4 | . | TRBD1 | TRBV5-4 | TGTGCCAGCAGCTTGGCAGGACAGGGGGCAAACATTCAGTACTTC | CASSLAGQGANIQYF
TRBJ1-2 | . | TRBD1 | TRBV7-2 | TGTGCCAGCAGCTTAGCAATGGGCAGGGGGCTCGGCTACACCTTC | CASSLAMGRGLGYTF
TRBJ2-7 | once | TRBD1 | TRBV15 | TGTGCCACCAGCAGAGGGGGACAGGGTAGCGAGCAGTACTTC | CATSRGGQGSEQYF